The 11 T cell receptor beta chains below all came from one sample that was sequenced in a study of blood T cell repertoires in COVID-19. Profiled with immunoSEQ multiplex PCR; TCRdb holds only in-frame clones, not every one. The sample consists of about 60,000 clones, roughly 74% of them appearing once. The sequencing sample was made of peripheral blood. The source is a human donor in a cohort sampled during active COVID-19.

The chain recombines TRBV27 with TRBJ2-1, with TRBD2 identical over 9 bases. The CDR3 runs 15 residues. In germline, CDR1 is MNHEY, CDR2 SMNVEV (reference sequence). Trimming removed 5 bases from V and 3 bases from J; junction bases left unmatched: 5. CDR3 DNA: TGTGCCAGCAGTCCAGCGGGAGGAATCTACAATGAGCAGTTCTTC. Translation: CASSPAGGIYNEQFF.

The V gene is TRBV7-3, the J gene TRBJ1-2; no clear D. The ends were cut back, 5 bases at V and 5 bases at J, with 18 bases in the middle. CDR3 length: 15 amino acids. Germline V gives CDR1 SGHTA, CDR2 FQGTGA. This CDR3 reads CASSALRPGGYGYTF. CDR3 nucleotides: TGTGCCAGCAGCGCCCTTAGACCTGGAGGGTATGGCTACACCTTC. Supplemented by reference TRBV7-3 and TRBJ1-2, the full variable domain reads GAGVSQTPSNKVTEKGKYVELRCDPISGHTALYWYRQSLGQGPEFLIYFQGTGAADDSGLPNDRFFAVRPEGSVSTLKIQRTERGDSAVYLCASSALRPGGYGYTFGSGTRLTVV.

The count of this clone is one. V gene TRBV11-2 combines with J gene TRBJ1-2, with D perhaps matching TRBD1 (6 bases). There are 14 residues in the CDR3. Trimming pared 4 bases from V and 5 bases from J, leaving 14 bases between. Germline loops: CDR1 SGHAT, CDR2 FQNNGV. CDR3 loop: CASSYGTSFYGYTF. The CDR3 nucleotides read TGTGCCAGCAGCTACGGGACATCTTTTTATGGCTACACCTTC.

This chain uses TRBV6-1 with TRBJ2-7; 7 nucleotides match TRBD1. J was trimmed by 2 bases and V by 2 bases; bases with no gene match: 3. Germline CDR1 reads MNHNS; CDR2 reads SASEGT. This CDR3 has 14 residues. DNA for the CDR3: TGTGCCAGCAGTGAACCGGGACAGACCTACGAGCAGTACTTC. Protein sequence: CASSEPGQTYEQYF.

In DNA, the CDR3 is TGTGCCAGCAGCTTTAGACAGGGGGGGAACACCGGGGAGCTGTTTTTT. As protein: CASSFRQGGNTGELFF. The chain combines TRBV11-3 with TRBJ2-2; 9 bases line up with TRBD1. Germline CDR1 SGHNT, CDR2 YENEEA. The CDR3 has 16 amino acids. Trimming at V came to 3 bases and at J to 1 base, leaving 3 bases not matched to a gene.

This clone appeared a single time. This chain joins TRBV24-1 and TRBJ2-3; D call uncertain. CDR1 is KGHDR and CDR2 is SFDVKD in the germline V gene. V lost 7 bases and J lost 3, with 10 bases in between. The CDR3 consists of 13 residues. CDR3 coding DNA: TGTGCCACCAGCCAGACCGGGACAGATACGCAGTATTTT. This translates into CATSQTGTDTQYF.

Here the CDR3 DNA reads TGTGCCAGCGTCTCTAACAATGAGCAGTTCTTC. As protein: CASVSNNEQFF. V is TRBV11-3 and J is TRBJ2-1, with D unclear. The CDR3 is 11 amino acids. Trimming cost V 8 bases and J 5 bases, with 7 bases left between them. The germline V gene has CDR1 SGHNT and CDR2 YENEEA.

This clone was counted a few times. CDR3 sequence reads: CAWSRTSVYNEQFF. CDR3 nucleotide sequence: TGTGCCTGGAGCAGGACTAGCGTCTACAATGAGCAGTTCTTC. This sequence joins TRBV30 and TRBJ2-1; TRBD2 matches at 9 bases. V lost 3 bases and J lost 3; bases outside the gene matches: 3. CDR3 length equals 14 residues. From germline, CDR1 is GTSNPN and CDR2 SVGIG (reference sequence).

The genes are TRBV7-8 and TRBJ1-4; D uncertain. The ends were cut back, 5 bases at V and 2 bases at J, with 21 bases in the middle. The CDR3 contains 18 residues. From germline, CDR1 is SGHVS and CDR2 FQNEAQ. The CDR3 is CASSAQYGAGLTNEKLFF. CDR3 in DNA: TGTGCCAGCAGCGCCCAGTACGGAGCTGGTTTGACTAATGAAAAACTGTTTTTT.

CDR3 loop: CTSSQDRLPGPFNPNEKLFF. CDR3 bases: TGCACCAGCAGCCAAGATCGTCTACCAGGGCCTTTCAATCCTAATGAAAAACTGTTTTTT. The V call is TRBV1, the J call TRBJ1-4; the D call of TRBD1 is as the table states it, not checked on the DNA. TRBV1 is flagged as a pseudogene. The CDR3 has 20 residues.

The chain uses TRBV7-2 and TRBJ1-5; the D gene is possibly TRBD1 (5 bases). CDR3 size: 15 residues. Germline-derived CDR1 and CDR2 are SGHTA and FQGNSA. Trimming removed 3 bases from V and 1 base from J, with 10 bases in between. CDR3: CASSFRGGSNQPQHF. The CDR3, as DNA: TGTGCCAGCAGCTTTCGGGGGGGGAGCAATCAGCCCCAGCATTTT.